The rows below give T cell receptor beta chains drawn from one sample of a study of CD8+CD57+ T cells in acquired aplastic anemia. Each CDR3 protein gets one entry after TCRdb re-called the reads with MiXCR. Here the sample spans about 180,000 distinct CDR3 sequences, less than 55% being singletons. The material sequenced was sorted CD4+, CD8+, or CD8+CD57+ T cells (not recorded which) from PBMCs. The receptor source for this set is a human donor in good health. Each CDR3 is given with its conserved first and last residue. The order of the fields is J gene, clone size, V gene, D gene, CDR3 protein, CDR3 DNA. A D gene is named only where the DNA matches it firmly. Only some rows state a clone size, as once, few, many or a class for expanded clones.

TRBJ2-7,-,TRBV7-2,-,CASSLVGQNEQYF,TGTGCCAGCAGCTTAGTTGGGCAGAACGAGCAGTACTTC
TRBJ1-3,-,TRBV6-2/TRBV6-3,TRBD1,CASSYSPWTGRKSGNTIYF,TGTGCCAGCAGTTACTCCCCCTGGACAGGGCGAAAATCTGGAAACACCATATATTTT
TRBJ2-1,-,TRBV6-1,TRBD2,CASSRAGGIDEQFF,TGTGCCAGCAGTAGGGCGGGAGGAATCGATGAGCAGTTCTTC
TRBJ2-5,-,TRBV20-1,TRBD2,CSAKTSARTQYF,TGCAGTGCCAAGACTAGCGCAAGGACCCAGTACTTC
TRBJ2-2,many,TRBV7-2,TRBD2,CASSWTSGTNTGELFF,TGTGCCAGCAGCTGGACTAGCGGGACGAACACCGGGGAGCTGTTTTTT
TRBJ2-1,-,TRBV12-3/TRBV12-4,TRBD2,CASSPRLGLAALEQFF,TGTGCCAGCAGTCCCCGACTGGGACTAGCTGCCCTTGAGCAGTTCTTC
TRBJ2-5,-,TRBV6-1,-,CASSEPGAGETQYF,TGTGCCAGCAGTGAACCAGGGGCGGGAGAGACCCAGTACTTC
TRBJ1-5,-,TRBV24-1,-,CATSSWGIQPQHF,TGTGCTACCAGTAGCTGGGGCATTCAGCCCCAGCATTTT
TRBJ1-3,many,TRBV6-1,-,CASSEGLQSGNTIYF,TGTGCCAGCAGTGAAGGACTGCAATCTGGAAACACCATATATTTT
TRBJ1-2,-,TRBV20-1,-,CSAPDSLANYGYTF,TGCAGTGCACCGGACAGTCTCGCTAACTATGGCTACACCTTC
TRBJ2-6,-,TRBV18,-,CASSPVPVASGANVLTF,TGTGCCAGCTCACCGGTACCCGTCGCCTCTGGGGCCAACGTCCTGACTTTC
TRBJ1-6,many,TRBV6-1,-,CASTIRTAKLNSPLHF,TGTGCCAGCACCATTCGGACAGCTAAACTTAATTCACCCCTCCACTTT
TRBJ2-7,many,TRBV18,-,CASSPQGGYEQYF,TGTGCCAGCTCACCACAGGGGGGCTACGAGCAGTACTTC
TRBJ2-7,many,TRBV7-3,-,CASSSPRDRAYEQYF,TGTGCCAGCAGCTCCCCCCGGGACCGAGCCTACGAGCAGTACTTC
TRBJ1-3,many,TRBV5-6,-,CASSSLGGSGNTIYF,TGTGCCAGCAGCTCACTTGGTGGCTCTGGAAACACCATATATTTT
TRBJ1-1,-,TRBV9,-,CASSVAPTDTEAFF,TGTGCCAGCAGCGTGGCCCCTACGGACACTGAAGCTTTCTTT
TRBJ2-3,many,TRBV20-1,-,CSARRRFRTDTQYF,TGCAGTGCTAGACGCCGTTTTCGCACAGATACGCAGTATTTT
TRBJ2-5,-,TRBV7-3,-,CASSSRSGETQYF,TGTGCCAGCAGCTCCAGATCTGGGGAGACCCAGTACTTC
TRBJ2-7,-,TRBV5-4,TRBD2,CASSLTSGGKYEQYF,TGTGCCAGCAGCTTGACTAGCGGGGGGAAGTACGAGCAGTACTTC
TRBJ2-4,-,TRBV28,TRBD1,CASSQGGSKNVQYF,TGTGCCAGCAGCCAAGGGGGCTCCAAAAACGTTCAGTACTTC
TRBJ1-2,-,TRBV20-1,-,CSARQGSYGYTF,TGCAGTGCCCGCCAGGGTTCGTATGGCTACACCTTC
TRBJ1-1,-,TRBV29-1,-,CSVEGGEAEAFF,TGCAGCGTTGAAGGGGGGGAAGCGGAAGCTTTCTTT
TRBJ2-5,-,TRBV20-1,TRBD2,CSASVTSGRPQETQYF,TGCAGTGCCAGCGTGACTAGCGGGAGACCTCAAGAGACCCAGTACTTC
TRBJ2-1,many,TRBV19,-,CASSIGDGYNEQFF,TGTGCCAGTAGTATAGGGGACGGTTACAATGAGCAGTTCTTC
TRBJ1-1,-,TRBV20-1,-,CSARDLNWLNTEAFF,TGCAGTGCTAGAGATCTGAATTGGCTAAACACTGAAGCTTTCTTT
TRBJ2-1,-,TRBV20-1,TRBD2,CSAFSGREGQGQFF,TGCAGTGCTTTTAGCGGGAGGGAGGGCCAAGGGCAGTTCTTC
TRBJ2-1,-,TRBV18,TRBD1,CASSPGQGANEQFF,TGTGCCAGCTCACCCGGCCAGGGGGCCAATGAGCAGTTCTTC
TRBJ2-5,few,TRBV11-3,-,CASSQNQVPETQYF,TGTGCCAGCAGCCAAAATCAGGTACCAGAGACCCAGTACTTC
TRBJ2-7,few,TRBV7-2,-,CASSLASAYEQYF,TGTGCCAGCAGCTTAGCTTCTGCGTACGAGCAGTACTTC
TRBJ2-7,-,TRBV20-1,-,CSAREAGDHEQYF,TGCAGTGCTAGAGAGGCGGGCGACCACGAGCAGTACTTC
TRBJ1-3,-,TRBV10-3,-,CAISESTGGNTIYF,TGTGCCATCAGTGAGTCTACAGGGGGAAACACCATATATTTT
TRBJ2-6,few,TRBV10-1,TRBD1,CASSEGTGGLSGANVLTF,TGCGCCAGCAGTGAAGGGACAGGGGGCCTCTCTGGGGCCAACGTCCTGACTTTC
TRBJ1-3,-,TRBV6-1,-,CATTGSGNTIYF,TGTGCCACAACAGGGTCAGGAAACACCATATATTTT
TRBJ2-1,-,TRBV20-1,TRBD2,CSATRGSAYNEQFF,TGCAGTGCTACGCGGGGGTCCGCCTACAATGAGCAGTTCTTC
TRBJ1-6,many,TRBV12-3/TRBV12-4,-,CASRRDHETESLHF,TGTGCCAGCAGACGGGACCACGAGACGGAGTCCCTCCACTTT
TRBJ2-1,-,TRBV24-1,-,CATSDLRSGPEQFF,TGTGCCACCAGTGATTTGCGGTCTGGTCCGGAGCAGTTCTTC
TRBJ2-2,-,TRBV29-1,TRBD2,CSVTLAGGYTGELFF,TGCAGCGTTACCTTAGCGGGGGGATACACCGGGGAGCTGTTTTTT
TRBJ2-7,few,TRBV20-1,-,CSARHSSSYEQYF,TGCAGTGCTAGGCACTCGAGCTCCTACGAGCAGTACTTC
TRBJ2-7,-,TRBV19,TRBD1,CASADRAESYEQYF,TGTGCCAGCGCCGACAGGGCCGAATCCTACGAGCAGTACTTC
TRBJ2-7,many,TRBV6-5,-,CASSYEGGPYEQYF,TGTGCCAGCAGTTACGAGGGAGGCCCCTACGAGCAGTACTTC
TRBJ1-6,few,TRBV15,-,CATSRSQGNSPLHF,TGTGCCACCAGCAGGAGTCAGGGGAATTCACCCCTCCACTTT
TRBJ1-1,-,TRBV6-5,-,CASSYSSGIGTEAFF,TGTGCCAGCAGTTACTCGTCAGGGATTGGCACTGAAGCTTTCTTT
TRBJ2-7,-,TRBV7-3,-,CASSWSRDEQYF,TGTGCCAGCAGCTGGTCGCGGGACGAGCAGTACTTC
TRBJ1-4,many,TRBV2,-,CASSEESGDNEKLFF,TGTGCCAGCAGTGAAGAAAGTGGGGATAATGAAAAACTGTTTTTT
TRBJ1-1,-,TRBV12-5,-,CASGLDLFGTEAFF,TGTGCTAGTGGTTTGGACCTCTTTGGCACTGAAGCTTTCTTT
TRBJ2-5,-,TRBV10-3,TRBD2,CATTAGGGEAQYF,TGTGCGACGACCGCGGGCGGGGGGGAGGCCCAGTACTTC
TRBJ2-7,-,TRBV10-2,-,CASSEGLNAYEQYF,TGCGCCAGCAGTGAAGGATTGAACGCCTACGAGCAGTACTTC
TRBJ1-5,few,TRBV10-3,TRBD1,CAISLDMTGQPQHF,TGTGCCATCAGTCTTGATATGACAGGGCAGCCCCAGCATTTT
TRBJ2-7,-,TRBV7-6,TRBD2,CASSLERGEQYF,TGTGCCAGCAGCCTAGAGCGGGGCGAGCAGTACTTC
TRBJ1-2,-,TRBV29-1,-,CSVEDHLGRFYGYTF,TGCAGCGTTGAAGATCACCTTGGTCGGTTCTATGGCTACACCTTC
TRBJ1-1,-,TRBV2,-,CANPTTGMGTEAFF,TGTGCCAACCCCACCACCGGGATGGGCACTGAGGCTTTCTTT
TRBJ1-1,-,TRBV7-9,-,CASSASAGLGAFF,TGTGCCAGCAGCGCTAGCGCGGGGCTGGGGGCTTTCTTT
TRBJ2-7,-,TRBV7-3,-,CASGLTPGYEQYF,TGTGCCAGCGGACTGACACCAGGCTACGAGCAGTACTTC
TRBJ2-1,few,TRBV5-1,-,CASSLIGGGGNEQFF,TGCGCCAGCAGCTTGATCGGGGGAGGGGGCAATGAGCAGTTCTTC